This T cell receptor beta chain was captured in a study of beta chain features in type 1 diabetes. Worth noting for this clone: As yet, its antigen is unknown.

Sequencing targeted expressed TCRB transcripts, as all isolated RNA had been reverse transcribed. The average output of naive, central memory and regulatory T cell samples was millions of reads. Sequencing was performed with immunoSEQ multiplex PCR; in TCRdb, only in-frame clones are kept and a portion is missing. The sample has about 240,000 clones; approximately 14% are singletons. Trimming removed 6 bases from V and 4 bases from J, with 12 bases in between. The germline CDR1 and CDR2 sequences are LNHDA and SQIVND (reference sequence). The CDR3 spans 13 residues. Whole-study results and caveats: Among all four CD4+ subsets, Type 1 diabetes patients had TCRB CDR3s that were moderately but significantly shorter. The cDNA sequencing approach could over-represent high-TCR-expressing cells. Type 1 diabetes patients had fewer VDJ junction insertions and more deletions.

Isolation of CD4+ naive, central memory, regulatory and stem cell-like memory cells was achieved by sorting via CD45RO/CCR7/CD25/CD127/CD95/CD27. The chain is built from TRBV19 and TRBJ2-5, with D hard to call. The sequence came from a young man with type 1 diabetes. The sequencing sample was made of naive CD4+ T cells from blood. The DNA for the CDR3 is TGTGCCAGTAGCCCAAACCTCGGAGAGACCCAGTACTTC. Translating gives CASSPNLGETQYF.